The 11 T cell receptor beta chains below come from one sample, sequenced in a study of T cells in Graves' hyperthyroidism and ophthalmopathy. TCR beta CDR3 regions were amplified from RNA. When the TCR CDR3 underwent first-round RT-PCR, the HTBI primer set was used. TCRdb fed the multiplex PCR reads into MiXCR, producing one record per CDR3 protein. The table shows 600,000 or so distinct CDR3 sequences, with approximately 14% occurring only once. The sequencing sample was made of blood. These receptors originate from a woman between 18 and 30 years old with Graves' ophthalmopathy.

This clonotype was seen many times. This chain joins TRBV7-3 and TRBJ2-3; D is unclear. CDR3 length: 14 residues. Trimming stripped 4 bases from V and 0 bases from J, with 8 bases between. Germline V CDR1 and CDR2: SGHTA, FQGTGA. This CDR3 is CASSYTESTDTQYF. In DNA form, the CDR3 reads TGTGCCAGCAGCTACACGGAGAGCACAGATACGCAGTATTTT.

This clonotype has just a few counts. V gene TRBV20-1 combines with J gene TRBJ1-3; 9 bases agree with TRBD1. This CDR3 region has 15 residues. With V trimmed by 6 bases and J by 3 bases, 9 bases remained unmatched. CDR1 DFQATT and CDR2 SNEGSKA come from the germline V gene (reference sequence). CDR3 coding DNA: TGCAGTGCGCGATCCGGGACAGGGATTGGAAACACCATATATTTT. It yields the protein CSARSGTGIGNTIYF.

This clonotype came up many times. CDR3 region: CASSYWGGYEQYF. CDR3 nucleotide sequence: TGTGCCAGCAGTTACTGGGGAGGGTACGAGCAGTACTTC. This chain connects TRBV6-2 or TRBV6-3 to TRBJ2-7, with 7 bases aligning to TRBD2. Trimming took 1 base from V and 4 from J; bases not matched to a gene: 1. CDR1 and CDR2 from the germline V gene are MNHEY and SVGEGT. The CDR3 covers 13 residues.

This clonotype was seen a handful of times. The genes are TRBV7-9 and TRBJ2-6; TRBD2 matches at 12 bases. Per germline, CDR1 SEHNR and CDR2 FQNEAQ (reference sequence). V shed 4 bases, J shed 4 bases, and the junction held 11 bases outside the gene matches. The CDR3 covers 19 residues. CDR3 region: CASSSLAGGPPEGANVLTF. The CDR3 region has the DNA TGTGCCAGCAGCTCGCTAGCGGGAGGGCCGCCTGAGGGGGCCAACGTCCTGACTTTC.

This clonotype was picked up a small number of times. J is TRBJ2-1 and V is TRBV13, with 11 nucleotides matching TRBD1. The CDR3 runs to 16 residues. The germline gives CDR1 PRHDT, CDR2 FYEKMQ (reference sequence). V shed 2 bases and J 6 bases; nucleotides not matched to a gene: 6. This chain's CDR3 is CASSLNYGTGGNEQFF. The CDR3 DNA reads TGTGCCAGCAGCTTAAATTACGGGACAGGGGGCAATGAGCAGTTCTTC.

Comment on this clonotype: A single base separates this from a much larger clone, so it may be a read error. The rearrangement joins TRBV7-9 to TRBJ2-3; the match to TRBD1 covers 8 bases. Germline trimming cut 1 base from V and 1 base from J; bases unmatched to any gene: 1. The CDR3 contains 15 residues. Germline V gene data show CDR1 as SEHNR and CDR2 as FQNEAQ (reference sequence). CDR3 coding DNA: TGTGCCAGCAGCTTAGTGACAGGGGGCACAGATACGCAGTATTTT. Residues: CASSLVTGGTDTQYF.

The table lists this clonotype with many counts. The J gene is TRBJ1-2, the V gene TRBV7-8; 10 nucleotides line up with TRBD1. This CDR3 is built from 17 residues. Unmatched junction bases numbered 11, after V lost 3 bases and J lost 4 bases. The germline gives CDR1 SGHVS, CDR2 FQNEAQ. Here the CDR3 DNA reads TGTGCCAGCAGCTTTGAGGTTGCGGGACAGGGGCCCTATGGCTACACCTTC. This encodes CASSFEVAGQGPYGYTF.

This clonotype has at least ten counts. V gene TRBV7-6 combines with J gene TRBJ1-4; no reliable D call. CDR3 length: 14 amino acids. Germline V gene sequence: CDR1 SGHVS, CDR2 FNYEAQ. V shed 1 base and J shed 4 bases, with 7 bases lying between them. This CDR3 is CASSLDRSNEKLFF. In DNA form, the CDR3 reads TGTGCCAGCAGCTTAGATAGAAGTAATGAAAAACTGTTTTTT.

This clonotype was observed at least ten times. The chain recombines TRBV24-1 with TRBJ1-2; 10 bases line up with TRBD1. The CDR3 has 16 amino acids. Trimming removed 3 bases from V and 5 bases from J; junction bases left unmatched: 8. Germline assignment: CDR1 KGHDR and CDR2 SFDVKD. CDR3 region: CATSDIGTGDTYGYTF. The DNA of the CDR3 is TGTGCCACCAGTGATATCGGGACAGGGGATACGTATGGCTACACCTTC.

This clonotype was observed at least ten times. This sequence joins TRBV11-3 and TRBJ2-2, with D perhaps matching TRBD1 (6 bases). The CDR3 has 16 residues. Trimming took 1 base from V and 1 from J, leaving 10 bases between them. Germline loops: CDR1 SGHNT, CDR2 YENEEA. CDR3 bases: TGTGCCAGCAGCTTAGTTGCAGGGGTGAACACCGGGGAGCTGTTTTTT. The encoded protein is CASSLVAGVNTGELFF. Supplemented by reference TRBV11-3 and TRBJ2-2, the full variable domain reads EAGVVQSPRYKIIEKKQPVAFWCNPISGHNTLYWYLQNLGQGPELLIRYENEEAVDDSQLPKDRFSAERLKGVDSTLKIQPAELGDSAVYLCASSLVAGVNTGELFFGEGSRLTVL.

The CDR3 DNA is TGTGCCAGCAGCTTAAGGGCACTAGCGGGCACAGATACGCAGTATTTT. Translating gives CASSLRALAGTDTQYF. V gene TRBV7-2 combines with J gene TRBJ2-3; TRBD2 agrees at 8 bases. Germline CDR1 is SGHTA and CDR2 is FQGNSA. The CDR3 contains 16 residues. After removal of 2 bases from V and 1 base from J, the junction contained 5 bases not matched to a gene.